This T cell receptor (beta chain) originates from a study of T cells in Graves' hyperthyroidism and ophthalmopathy. Subjects aged 18 to 65 presented with newly diagnosed hyperthyroidism of less than 2 months' duration. Any patient presenting with uncontrolled infection, other autoimmune disease, pregnancy or lactation was left out. General study points: In the blood, most expanded thyroid clonotypes above 0.001 appeared as well. Before onset, ophthalmopathy was predicted by the model a median around 6.2 months earlier.

The table lists this clonotype with many counts. Its antigen is currently unknown. Germline CDR1 MNHEY, CDR2 SVGAGI. The J segment lost 4 bases and the V segment lost 2 bases, leaving 1 base of the junction unmatched. The CDR3 contains 13 residues. Template material for amplifying TCR beta CDR3 regions consisted of RNA transcripts. HTBI primers were used for first-round RT-PCR of the TCR CDR3. TCRdb recomputed calls from the multiplex PCR reads with MiXCR, one row per CDR3 protein. The repertoire includes around 380,000 distinct CDR3 sequences, roughly 14% of them detected once, and around 20% sits in the top ten.

The receptor comes from a man in his thirties or forties with Graves' hyperthyroidism that later progressed to Graves' ophthalmopathy. The sample comprised blood. V and J are TRBV6-5 and TRBJ2-7, with 8 positions matching TRBD1. CDR3 coding DNA: TGTGCCAGCAGTTACGGGACAGGATACGAGCAGTACTTC. This encodes CASSYGTGYEQYF.